The rows below give T cell receptor beta chains drawn from one sample of a study of technical replicates of blood from several donors. Profiled with immunoSEQ multiplex PCR; TCRdb holds only in-frame clones, not every one. Found here are approximately 15,000 clones, roughly 80% of them singletons; the top ten hold around 12%. The specimen was PBMCs. These receptors came from a human donor in good health. The CDR3 runs from the conserved cysteine through the conserved F or W. The D gene is left open where the match is weak. The size entry is marked missing in some rows and otherwise reads once, few, many or a size class.

>TRBV18|TRBJ1-1|TRBD1|-
CASSQGQNEAFF
TGTGCCAGCTCACAGGGACAGAATGAAGCTTTCTTT
>TRBV30|TRBJ1-1|-|few
CAWRLQGNTEAFF
TGTGCCTGGAGGTTACAGGGTAACACTGAAGCTTTCTTT
>TRBV19|TRBJ2-2|-|few
CASRHTSKKNTGELFF
TGTGCCAGTAGACATACGTCCAAAAAGAACACCGGGGAGCTGTTTTTT
>TRBV6-1|TRBJ2-3|TRBD2|-
CASRRTSGVGDTQYF
TGTGCCAGCAGGCGGACTAGCGGGGTGGGAGATACGCAGTATTTT
>TRBV2|TRBJ2-5|TRBD2|-
CASSAGVAGGPRQETQYF
TGTGCCAGCAGTGCGGGGGTAGCGGGAGGGCCCCGTCAAGAGACCCAGTACTTC
>TRBV5-1|TRBJ2-7|TRBD2|-
CASSFVTSGTYEQYF
TGCGCCAGCAGCTTTGTAACTAGCGGAACCTACGAGCAGTACTTC
>TRBV19|TRBJ2-1|-|-
CASSTGHSSYNEQFF
TGTGCCAGTAGTACCGGACACAGCTCCTACAATGAGCAGTTCTTC
>TRBV7-3|TRBJ2-7|TRBD2|-
CASSFTVGGPHEQYF
TGTGCCAGCAGCTTCACGGTGGGAGGGCCCCACGAGCAGTACTTC
>TRBV12-5|TRBJ2-1|TRBD2|-
CASAGPSSGSYNEQFF
TGTGCTAGTGCCGGCCCGTCTAGCGGGAGTTACAATGAGCAGTTCTTC
>TRBV7-2|TRBJ2-7|TRBD1|-
CASSLDRERYEQYF
TGTGCCAGCAGCCTTGACAGGGAGCGATACGAGCAGTACTTC
>TRBV29-1|TRBJ2-7|TRBD2|-
CSAKPGLEEKQYF
TGCAGCGCCAAACCGGGACTAGAGGAGAAGCAGTACTTC
>TRBV2|TRBJ1-1|-|-
CASSPSGGTGGVGTEAFF
TGTGCCAGCAGTCCTTCCGGAGGCACTGGAGGGGTAGGCACTGAAGCTTTCTTT
>TRBV11-1|TRBJ2-7|TRBD1|-
CASSLGMVDRGDSYEQYF
TGTGCCAGCAGCTTAGGAATGGTCGACAGGGGGGACTCCTACGAGCAGTACTTC
>TRBV4-1|TRBJ2-1|TRBD2|-
CASRPAGGPVEQFF
TGCGCCAGCAGACCAGCGGGAGGGCCGGTTGAGCAGTTCTTC
>TRBV18|TRBJ1-4|TRBD1|-
CASSSQGASATNEKLFF
TGTGCCAGCTCATCCCAGGGGGCGTCGGCAACTAATGAAAAACTGTTTTTT
>TRBV6-1|TRBJ2-5|TRBD1|-
CASSPWDSQETQYF
TGTGCCAGCAGTCCTTGGGACAGCCAAGAGACCCAGTACTTC
>TRBV5-1|TRBJ1-5|TRBD1|-
CASSLRQGGQPQHF
TGCGCCAGCAGCTTGCGACAGGGTGGCCAGCCCCAGCATTTT
>TRBV7-2|TRBJ1-1|-|-
CASSFGPGDTEAFF
TGTGCCAGCAGCTTCGGCCCAGGGGACACTGAAGCTTTCTTT
>TRBV12-5|TRBJ2-3|-|-
CASGPGADTDTQYF
TGTGCTAGTGGTCCAGGGGCCGACACAGATACGCAGTATTTT
>TRBV19|TRBJ2-1|-|-
CASTGSYNEQFF
TGTGCCAGTACGGGCTCCTACAATGAGCAGTTCTTC